This T cell receptor (beta chain) was documented in a study of T cells in Graves' hyperthyroidism and ophthalmopathy. Amplification targeted TCR beta CDR3 regions from RNA transcripts. TCR CDR3 regions were first amplified by RT-PCR with HTBI primers. TCRdb used MiXCR to reprocess the multiplex PCR reads, holding one entry per CDR3 protein. The sample consists of hundreds of thousands of distinct CDR3 sequences, roughly 15% of them appearing once. The CDR3 sequence is 15 residues long. The V gene's germline CDR1 is SGHDT and CDR2 YYEEEE. J gave up 2 bases and V 0 bases, and 5 bases lay outside the gene matches.

This TCR was recovered from a woman aged 45-65 years with Graves' ophthalmopathy. The chain combines TRBV5-6 with TRBJ2-7; TRBD2 matches at 7 bases. Sequenced input: blood. For the CDR3, the DNA is TGTGCCAGCAGCTTGGGGCGGGGGTTTACCTACGAGCAGTACTTC. It translates to CASSLGRGFTYEQYF. Together with reference TRBV5-6 and TRBJ2-7, the CDR3 gives the full variable domain: DAGVTQSPTHLIKTRGQQVTLRCSPKSGHDTVSWYQQALGQGPQFIFQYYEEEERQRGNFPDRFSGHQFPNYSSELNVNALLLGDSALYLCASSLGRGFTYEQYFGPGTRLTVT.